This record covers a single T cell receptor beta chain. This entry comes from a study of blood T cell repertoires in COVID-19. The overall study: Italy, Spain and the United States were the sources of the convalescent and acute COVID-19 samples. PBMCs, B-cell-depleted T cells, or T cells provided the cDNA or gDNA that made up the material.

As processed by the authors: The authors estimated nucleated cell counts from reference gene primer amplification. The table came from immunoSEQ multiplex PCR; TCRdb's copy has only in-frame clones and leaves some out. The V and J calls and the clone size are those of that table, but D and trimming were determined from the DNA. Counted here are roughly 180,000 clones, around 79% occurring once; the ten biggest clones make up 15% to 20%. Material: peripheral blood. The TCR originated in a man aged 60-69 years with active or convalescent COVID-19.

CDR3 bases: TGTGCCAGTAGTATAGGTGAGGCAGGGGCCTACGAGCAGTACTTC. Its protein product is CASSIGEAGAYEQYF. The chain links TRBV19 to TRBJ2-7, with a possible D match to TRBD1 (6 bases). Trimming removed 1 base at V and 2 bases at J, with 12 bases between. CDR3 length equals 15 residues. Germline CDR1 reads LNHDA; CDR2 reads SQIVND (reference sequence).